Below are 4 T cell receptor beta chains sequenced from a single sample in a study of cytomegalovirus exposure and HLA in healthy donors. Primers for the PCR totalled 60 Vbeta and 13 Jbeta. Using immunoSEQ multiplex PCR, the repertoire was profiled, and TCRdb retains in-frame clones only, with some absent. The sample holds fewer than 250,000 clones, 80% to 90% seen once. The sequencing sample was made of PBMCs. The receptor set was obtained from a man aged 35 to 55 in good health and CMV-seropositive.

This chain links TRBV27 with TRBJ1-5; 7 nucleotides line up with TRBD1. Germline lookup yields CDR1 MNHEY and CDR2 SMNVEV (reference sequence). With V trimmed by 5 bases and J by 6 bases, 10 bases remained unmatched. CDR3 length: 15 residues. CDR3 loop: CASSALDRDRQPQHF. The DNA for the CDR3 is TGTGCCAGCAGTGCCCTCGACAGGGATCGTCAGCCCCAGCATTTT.

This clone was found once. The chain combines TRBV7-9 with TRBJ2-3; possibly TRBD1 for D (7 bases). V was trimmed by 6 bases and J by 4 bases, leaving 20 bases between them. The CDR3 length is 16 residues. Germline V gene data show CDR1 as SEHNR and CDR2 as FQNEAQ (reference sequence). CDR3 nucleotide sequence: TGTGCCAGCAGTCCCGGGCGGGACAGTCGACCAGATACGCAGTATTTT. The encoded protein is CASSPGRDSRPDTQYF.

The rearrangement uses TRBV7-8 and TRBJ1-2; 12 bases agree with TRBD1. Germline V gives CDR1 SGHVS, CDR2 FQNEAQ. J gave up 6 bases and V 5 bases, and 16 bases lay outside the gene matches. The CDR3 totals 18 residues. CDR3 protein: CASSPRPGQGAQFDGYTF. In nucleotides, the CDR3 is TGTGCCAGCAGCCCAAGGCCGGGACAGGGGGCCCAATTCGATGGCTACACCTTC.

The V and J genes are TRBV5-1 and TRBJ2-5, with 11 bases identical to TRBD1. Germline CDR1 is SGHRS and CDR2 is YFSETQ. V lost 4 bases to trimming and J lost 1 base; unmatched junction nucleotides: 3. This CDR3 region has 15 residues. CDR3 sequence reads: CASSGQGAVQETQYF. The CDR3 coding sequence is TGCGCCAGCAGCGGACAGGGGGCAGTCCAAGAGACCCAGTACTTC.